Reported below is one T cell receptor beta chain. Antigen unknown. This record belongs to a study of cytomegalovirus exposure and HLA in healthy donors. Study-wide points: Confirmation was obtained in vitro that a few CMV-associated chains are specific for CMV antigens.

Nominally healthy donors provided the samples, though records likely missed some immune exposures. The study ran its PCR with 60 Vbeta and 13 Jbeta primers. Here immunoSEQ multiplex PCR was the method, and the copy in TCRdb shows in-frame clones only, minus some. The data show under 150,000 clones, nearly 80% seen once. CDR3 length: 14 residues. Germline CDR1 KGHSH, CDR2 LQKENI. The germline V and J ends were trimmed by 0 bases and 4 bases, with 9 bases remaining between them. This TCR came from a woman aged 25 to 39 in good health and CMV-seronegative. The rearrangement uses TRBV18 and TRBJ2-5; the D is unclear. Sequencing input: PBMCs. The CDR3 reads CASSPPVTTETQYF. CDR3 in DNA: TGTGCCAGCTCACCACCGGTCACTACAGAGACCCAGTACTTC.